This T cell receptor beta chain was observed in a study of T cell repertoires in cytomegalovirus infection. Study background: As its CMV epitopes, the study selected recently identified HLA-C-restricted and well-studied HLA-B-restricted targets. Public TCR beta signature analysis indicated the presence of both CMV infection and matching HLA type.

This clonotype was recorded a few times. No antigen is known for it. Each CDR3 protein gets one entry after TCRdb re-called the reads with MiXCR. Of 370,000 or so distinct CDR3 sequences listed, 34% were seen once; the top ten hold roughly 12%. Germline CDR1 is LNHDA and CDR2 is SQIVND (reference sequence). The length of the CDR3 is 16 residues. V lost 9 bases to trimming and J lost 0 bases, with 17 bases between them. The sequenced sample was cultured PBMCs, obtained from culture after CMV antigen stimulation. This TCR was sampled from a human donor in good health (CMV status not recorded). Some clones in this sample may be carry-over from other donors' samples. The chain joins TRBV19 to TRBJ1-4; no clear D gene. CDR3 bases: TGTGCCAGCGACGATGTATACGGTGCAACTAATGAAAAACTGTTTTTT. Residues: CASDDVYGATNEKLFF.